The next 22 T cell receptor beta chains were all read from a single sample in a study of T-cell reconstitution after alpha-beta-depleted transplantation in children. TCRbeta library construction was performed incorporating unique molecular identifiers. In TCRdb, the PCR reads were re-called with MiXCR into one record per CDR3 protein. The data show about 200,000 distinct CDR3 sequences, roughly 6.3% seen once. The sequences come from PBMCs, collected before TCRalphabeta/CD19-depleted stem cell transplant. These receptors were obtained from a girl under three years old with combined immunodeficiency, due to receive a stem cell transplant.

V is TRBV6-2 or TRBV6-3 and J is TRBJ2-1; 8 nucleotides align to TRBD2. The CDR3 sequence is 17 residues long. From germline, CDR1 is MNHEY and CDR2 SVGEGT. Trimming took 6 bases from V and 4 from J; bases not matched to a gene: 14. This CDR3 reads CASRYHRTSGGYNEQFF. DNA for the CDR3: TGTGCCAGCAGGTATCATCGAACTAGCGGAGGTTACAATGAGCAGTTCTTC.

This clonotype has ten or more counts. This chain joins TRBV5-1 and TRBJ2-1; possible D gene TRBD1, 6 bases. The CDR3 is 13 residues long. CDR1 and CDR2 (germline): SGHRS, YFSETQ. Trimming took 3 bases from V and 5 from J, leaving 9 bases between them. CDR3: CASSWDNNNEQFF. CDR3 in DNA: TGCGCCAGCAGCTGGGACAACAACAATGAGCAGTTCTTC.

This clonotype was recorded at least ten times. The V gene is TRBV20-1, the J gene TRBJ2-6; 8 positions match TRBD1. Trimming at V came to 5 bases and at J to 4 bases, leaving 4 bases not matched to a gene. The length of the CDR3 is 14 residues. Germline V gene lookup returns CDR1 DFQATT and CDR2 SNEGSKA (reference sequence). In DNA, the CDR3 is TGCAGTGCTGTGACAGGGGCGGGGGCCAACGTCCTGACTTTC. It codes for CSAVTGAGANVLTF.

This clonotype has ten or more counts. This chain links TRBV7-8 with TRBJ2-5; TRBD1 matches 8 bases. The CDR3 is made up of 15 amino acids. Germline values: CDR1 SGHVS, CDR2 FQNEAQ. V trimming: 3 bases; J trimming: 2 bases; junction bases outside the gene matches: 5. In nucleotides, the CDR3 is TGTGCCAGCAGCTTTTGGACAGGGACGCAAGAGACCCAGTACTTC. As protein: CASSFWTGTQETQYF.

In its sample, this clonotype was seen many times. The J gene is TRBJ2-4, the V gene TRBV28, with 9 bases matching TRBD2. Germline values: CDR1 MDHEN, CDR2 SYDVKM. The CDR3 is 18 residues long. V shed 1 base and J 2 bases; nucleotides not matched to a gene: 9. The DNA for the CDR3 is TGTGCCAGCAGTTTATCTGAACTAGCGGGTCACCCCAAAAACATTCAGTACTTC. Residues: CASSLSELAGHPKNIQYF.

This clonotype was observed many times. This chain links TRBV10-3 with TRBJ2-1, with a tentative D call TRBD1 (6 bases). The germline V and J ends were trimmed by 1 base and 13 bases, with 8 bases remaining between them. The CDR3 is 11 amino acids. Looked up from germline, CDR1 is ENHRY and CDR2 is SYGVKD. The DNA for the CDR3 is TGTGCCATCAGTGAGTGGGGGCAACAGTTCTTC. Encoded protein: CAISEWGQQFF.

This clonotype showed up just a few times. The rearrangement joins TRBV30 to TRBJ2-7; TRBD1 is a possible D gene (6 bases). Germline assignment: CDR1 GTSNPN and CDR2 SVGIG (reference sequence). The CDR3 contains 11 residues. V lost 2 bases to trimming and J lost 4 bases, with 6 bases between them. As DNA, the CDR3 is TGTGCCTGGAGTACAGGGTACGAGCAGTACTTC. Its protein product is CAWSTGYEQYF.

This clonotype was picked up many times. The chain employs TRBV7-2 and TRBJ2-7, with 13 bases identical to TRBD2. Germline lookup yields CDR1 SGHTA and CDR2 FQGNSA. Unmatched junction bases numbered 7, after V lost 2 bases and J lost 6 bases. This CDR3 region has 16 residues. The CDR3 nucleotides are TGTGCCAGCAGCTTAACTAGACTAGCGGGGGGATCCGAGCAGTACTTC. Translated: CASSLTRLAGGSEQYF. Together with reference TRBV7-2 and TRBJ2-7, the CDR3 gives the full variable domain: GAGVSQSPSNKVTEKGKDVELRCDPISGHTALYWYRQSLGQGLEFLIYFQGNSAPDKSGLPSDRFSAERTGGSVSTLTIQRTQQEDSAVYLCASSLTRLAGGSEQYFGPGTRLTVT.

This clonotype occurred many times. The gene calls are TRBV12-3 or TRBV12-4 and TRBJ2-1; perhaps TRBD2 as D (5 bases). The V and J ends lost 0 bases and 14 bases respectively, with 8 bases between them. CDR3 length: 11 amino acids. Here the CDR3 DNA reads TGTGCCAGCAGTTTAGCCTCCGGGAAGTTCTTC. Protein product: CASSLASGKFF.

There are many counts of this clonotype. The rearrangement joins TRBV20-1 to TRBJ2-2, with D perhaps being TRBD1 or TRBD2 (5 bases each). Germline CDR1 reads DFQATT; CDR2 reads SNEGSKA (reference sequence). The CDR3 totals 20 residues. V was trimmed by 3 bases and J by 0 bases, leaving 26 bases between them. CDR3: CSASLVPRGPRSPNTGELFF. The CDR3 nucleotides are TGCAGTGCTAGTCTTGTTCCCCGGGGACCCCGATCCCCGAACACCGGGGAGCTGTTTTTT.

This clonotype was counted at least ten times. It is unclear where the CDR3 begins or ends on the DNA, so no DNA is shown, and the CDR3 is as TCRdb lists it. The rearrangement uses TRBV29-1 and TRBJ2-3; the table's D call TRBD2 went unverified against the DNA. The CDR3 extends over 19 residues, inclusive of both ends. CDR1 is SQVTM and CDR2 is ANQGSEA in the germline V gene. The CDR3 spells CSVGPGLAGPYGSTDTQYF.

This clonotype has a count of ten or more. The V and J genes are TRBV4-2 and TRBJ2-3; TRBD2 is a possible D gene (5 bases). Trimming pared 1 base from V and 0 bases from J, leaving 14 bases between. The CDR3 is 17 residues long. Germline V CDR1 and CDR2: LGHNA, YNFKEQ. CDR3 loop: CASSQAGRADSTDTQYF. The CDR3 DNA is TGTGCCAGCAGCCAAGCGGGAAGGGCCGATAGCACAGATACGCAGTATTTT.

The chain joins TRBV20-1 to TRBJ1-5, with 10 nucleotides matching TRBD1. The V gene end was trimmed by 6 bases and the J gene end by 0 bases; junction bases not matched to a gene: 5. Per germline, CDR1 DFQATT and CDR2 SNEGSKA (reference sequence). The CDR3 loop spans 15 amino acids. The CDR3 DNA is TGCAGTGCCCAGGGGACAGGGGCTAGCAATCAGCCCCAGCATTTT. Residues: CSAQGTGASNQPQHF.

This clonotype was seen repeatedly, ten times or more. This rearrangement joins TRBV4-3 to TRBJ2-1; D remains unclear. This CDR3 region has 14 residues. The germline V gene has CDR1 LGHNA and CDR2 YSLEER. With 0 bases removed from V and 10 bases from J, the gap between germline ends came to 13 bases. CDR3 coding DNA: TGCGCCAGCAGCCAAGAGGTAGCTACCTTGGAGCAGTTCTTC. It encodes CASSQEVATLEQFF.

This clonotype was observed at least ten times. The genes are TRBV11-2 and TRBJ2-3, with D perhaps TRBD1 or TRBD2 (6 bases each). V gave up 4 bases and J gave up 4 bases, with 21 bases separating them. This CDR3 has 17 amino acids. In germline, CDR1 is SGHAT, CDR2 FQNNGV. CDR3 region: CASSSIARGGRADTQYF. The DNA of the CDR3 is TGTGCCAGCAGCTCCATCGCACGTGGGGGGCGCGCAGATACGCAGTATTTT.

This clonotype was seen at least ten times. CDR3 sequence (DNA): TGTGCCAGCAGGCAGGGTAGCGGTGAGCAGTTCTTC. It codes for CASRQGSGEQFF. The chain carries TRBV6-5 and TRBJ2-1; D may be TRBD2 (6 bases). In germline, CDR1 is MNHEY, CDR2 SVGAGI. The CDR3 is 12 amino acids. The V and J ends lost 6 bases and 9 bases respectively, with 12 bases between them.

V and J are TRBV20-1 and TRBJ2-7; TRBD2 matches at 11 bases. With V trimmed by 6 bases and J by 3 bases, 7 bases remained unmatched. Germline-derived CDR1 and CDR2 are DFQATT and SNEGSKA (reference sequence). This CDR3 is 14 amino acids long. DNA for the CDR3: TGCAGTGCCTGGAGCACTAGCGGGAGCTACGAGCAGTACTTC. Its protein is CSAWSTSGSYEQYF.

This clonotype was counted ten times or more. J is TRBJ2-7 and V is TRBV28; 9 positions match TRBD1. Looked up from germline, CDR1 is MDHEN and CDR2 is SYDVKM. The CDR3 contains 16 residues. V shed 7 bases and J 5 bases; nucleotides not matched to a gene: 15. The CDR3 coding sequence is TGTGCCAGCATCTCTTGGGTGGGACAGGGTTCCCACGAGCAGTACTTC. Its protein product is CASISWVGQGSHEQYF.

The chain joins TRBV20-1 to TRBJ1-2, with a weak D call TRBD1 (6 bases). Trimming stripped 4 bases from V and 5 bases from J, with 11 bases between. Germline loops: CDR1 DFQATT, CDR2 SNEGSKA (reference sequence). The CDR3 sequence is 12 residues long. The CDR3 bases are TGCAGTGCTACCATAGGACAGTATGGCTACACCTTC. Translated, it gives CSATIGQYGYTF.

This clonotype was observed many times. CDR3 in DNA: TGTGCCAGCAGCCGCGAAATACAGGGGCCAGAGACCCAGTACTTC. Amino acid sequence: CASSREIQGPETQYF. The genes are TRBV11-1 and TRBJ2-5; 7 bases fit TRBD1. J gave up 4 bases and V 5 bases, and 10 bases lay outside the gene matches. Looked up from germline, CDR1 is SGHAT and CDR2 is FQDESV (reference sequence). CDR3 length: 15 amino acids.

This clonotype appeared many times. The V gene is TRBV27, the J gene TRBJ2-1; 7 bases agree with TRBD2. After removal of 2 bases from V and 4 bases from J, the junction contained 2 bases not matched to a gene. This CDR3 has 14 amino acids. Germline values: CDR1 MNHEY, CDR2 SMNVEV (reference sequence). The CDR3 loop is CASSLQRGYNEQFF. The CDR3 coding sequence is TGTGCCAGCAGTTTACAGCGGGGATACAATGAGCAGTTCTTC.

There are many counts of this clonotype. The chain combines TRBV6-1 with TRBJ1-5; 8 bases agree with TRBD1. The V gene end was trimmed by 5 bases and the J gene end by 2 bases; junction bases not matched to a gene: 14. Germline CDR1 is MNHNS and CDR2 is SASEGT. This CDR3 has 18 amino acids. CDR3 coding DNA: TGTGCCAGCAGTCTCAATGCAGGGGGCGCGTATGGCAATCAGCCCCAGCATTTT. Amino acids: CASSLNAGGAYGNQPQHF.